By share, the clone carrying this T cell receptor (beta chain) counts as medium-sized (0.01 to 0.1%). Its antigen remains unknown. One entry per CDR3 protein results from TCRdb running MiXCR on the 5' RACE reads. The sample includes 25,000 to 30,000 distinct CDR3 sequences, 5.4% of them seen just once. This sample stems from a study of early T cells in non-severe SARS-CoV-2 infection. Study-level results: CD4 and private specificities were missed by VDJdb matching, which favored anti-spike CD8 responses.

Germline lookup yields CDR1 MNHEY and CDR2 SMNVEV (reference sequence). V shed 4 bases and J shed 3 bases, with 16 bases lying between them. The CDR3 extends over 16 amino acids. The V gene is TRBV27, the J gene TRBJ2-4; tentatively, D is TRBD1 (6 bases). Sequenced input: whole blood. The TCR was taken from an adult who was a healthcare worker with PCR-confirmed SARS-CoV-2 infection or an uninfected control (not recorded which). DNA for the CDR3: TGTGCCAGCAGTTCAAACAGGGCTTCTGGCAAAAACATTCAGTACTTC. It encodes CASSSNRASGKNIQYF.